The 18 T cell receptor beta chains reported below all come from one sample, sequenced in a study of blood T cell repertoires in COVID-19. Repertoires were generated with immunoSEQ multiplex PCR, while TCRdb's copy carries only in-frame clones and drops some. The sample includes a few hundred thousand clones, approximately 90% seen only once; the top ten take 0.9% to 1.5%. Specimen: PBMCs or T cells enriched from blood (not recorded which). The receptor set was obtained from a woman aged 18 to 35 who had recovered from COVID-19.

The V gene is TRBV19, the J gene TRBJ1-3; no definite D call. V lost 11 bases to trimming and J lost 0 bases, with 14 bases between them. The CDR3 is made up of 14 amino acids. Germline V gene sequence: CDR1 LNHDA, CDR2 SQIVND (reference sequence). The CDR3, as DNA: TGTGCCGCATACGGTGGAGTCTCTGGAAACACCATATATTTT. This sequence encodes CAAYGGVSGNTIYF. The complete variable domain, with remaining parts taken from reference TRBV19 and TRBJ1-3, reads DGGITQSPKYLFRKEGQNVTLSCEQNLNHDAMYWYRQDPGQGLRLIYYSQIVNDFQKGDIAEGYSVSREKKESFPLTVTSAQKNPTAFYLCAAYGGVSGNTIYFGEGSWLTVV.

This clone appeared once. V usage is TRBV24-1 and J usage is TRBJ1-5; 7 positions agree with TRBD1. With V trimmed by 9 bases and J by 7 bases, 11 bases remained unmatched. The CDR3 contains 14 residues. From germline, CDR1 is KGHDR and CDR2 SFDVKD. The chain's CDR3 is CATADREVGQPQHF. Here the CDR3 DNA reads TGTGCCACCGCCGACAGGGAGGTAGGACAGCCCCAGCATTTT.

The chain uses TRBV28 and TRBJ2-2; 9 positions match TRBD1. The CDR3 length is 14 residues. Germline-derived CDR1 and CDR2 are MDHEN and SYDVKM. V lost 7 bases to trimming and J lost 5 bases; unmatched junction nucleotides: 5. CDR3 bases: TGTGCCAGCACCCAACAGGGGGCGACCGGGGAGCTGTTTTTT. Encoded protein: CASTQQGATGELFF.

The genes are TRBV10-3 and TRBJ2-1; no firm D call. Trimming stripped 2 bases from V and 6 bases from J, with 2 bases between. CDR3 size: 11 residues. The germline V gene has CDR1 ENHRY and CDR2 SYGVKD. CDR3 sequence (DNA): TGTGCCATCAGTGAGCGCAATGAGCAGTTCTTC. It codes for CAISERNEQFF.

The V and J genes are TRBV5-6 and TRBJ1-1; 8 nucleotides align to TRBD1. V shed 7 bases, J shed 5 bases, and the junction held 10 bases outside the gene matches. The CDR3 contains 14 residues. The germline V gene encodes CDR1 SGHDT and CDR2 YYEEEE. This chain's CDR3 is CASENDRGATEAFF. CDR3 in DNA: TGTGCCAGCGAGAATGACAGGGGTGCGACTGAAGCTTTCTTT.

The chain is built from TRBV3-1 (or the pseudogene TRBV3-2) and TRBJ2-1, with D uncertain. CDR1 LGHDT and CDR2 YNNKEL come from the germline V gene (reference sequence). The CDR3 spans 14 residues. Trimming stripped 4 bases from V and 0 bases from J, with 7 bases between. Written as DNA, the CDR3 is TGTGCCAGCAGCCCTCCGAGCTCCTACAATGAGCAGTTCTTC. Encoded protein: CASSPPSSYNEQFF.

The chain links TRBV5-5 to TRBJ2-7; 7 positions match TRBD1. J was trimmed by 2 bases and V by 0 bases; bases with no gene match: 5. Germline V lookup: CDR1 SGHKS, CDR2 YYEKEE (reference sequence). CDR3 length: 15 residues. CDR3 DNA sequence: TGTGCCAGCAGCTTGGTAGGGACAGTTCCCTACGAGCAGTACTTC. Protein product: CASSLVGTVPYEQYF.

The J gene is TRBJ2-4, the V gene TRBV21-1; the D segment call TRBD1 is taken from the table without a DNA check. TRBV21-1 is termed a pseudogene. The CDR3 runs to 15 residues. CDR3 region: CASSTDAGGLNIQYF. The CDR3 DNA reads as TGTGCCAGCAGCACCGATGCTGGGGGCCTAAACATTCAGTACTTC.

This clone appeared a single time. The V and J genes are TRBV7-9 and TRBJ2-5; no clear D gene. The CDR3 loop spans 18 amino acids. The V and J ends lost 4 bases and 2 bases respectively, with 23 bases between them. Germline values: CDR1 SEHNR, CDR2 FQNEAQ (reference sequence). Written as DNA, the CDR3 is TGTGCCAGCAGCTCCCTAGGAAGGCTCCCAAGTAATCAAGAGACCCAGTACTTC. The encoded protein is CASSSLGRLPSNQETQYF.

The V and J genes are TRBV7-8 and TRBJ2-5; D may be TRBD1 (6 bases). The V and J ends lost 8 bases and 3 bases respectively, with 13 bases between them. CDR3 length: 13 amino acids. The germline V gene encodes CDR1 SGHVS and CDR2 FQNEAQ. CDR3 loop: CASGSRDKETQYF. CDR3 nucleotide sequence: TGTGCCAGCGGATCCCGGGACAAAGAGACCCAGTACTTC.

The chain uses TRBV29-1 and TRBJ1-4; perhaps TRBD1 as D (6 bases). Germline V lookup: CDR1 SQVTM, CDR2 ANQGSEA. The CDR3 loop spans 14 amino acids. V was pared by 7 bases and J by 4 bases, with 16 bases between. The CDR3 DNA is TGCAGCGGGACCAGGGGCGGAAATAATGAAAAACTGTTTTTT. Its translation is CSGTRGGNNEKLFF.

The chain combines TRBV16 with TRBJ1-2; D is ambiguous. The germline gives CDR1 KGHSY, CDR2 FQNENV. Trimming took 5 bases from V and 5 from J, leaving 12 bases between them. The CDR3 length is 13 residues. The CDR3, as DNA: TGTGCCAGCAGCAATGACAAAGAATATGGCTACACCTTC. It is translated as CASSNDKEYGYTF.

This clone was counted once. The V gene is TRBV19, the J gene TRBJ1-1; a weak D match, TRBD1 (6 bases). Germline V gene data show CDR1 as LNHDA and CDR2 as SQIVND (reference sequence). The V and J ends lost 1 base and 0 bases respectively, with 9 bases between them. The CDR3 spans 15 residues. CDR3 sequence reads: CASSIGGQLNTEAFF. CDR3 DNA: TGTGCCAGTAGTATAGGGGGGCAGCTGAACACTGAAGCTTTCTTT.

This clone was observed once. The chain links TRBV7-9 to TRBJ1-2; 8 bases match TRBD1. The CDR3 totals 18 residues. The germline gives CDR1 SEHNR, CDR2 FQNEAQ (reference sequence). After removal of 3 bases from V and 4 bases from J, the junction contained 16 bases not matched to a gene. CDR3 DNA: TGTGCCAGCAGCTTGGGCAAGGGACAGGCGGCCCGGCTCTATGGCTACACCTTC. Translating gives CASSLGKGQAARLYGYTF.

The table lists this clone with a count of one. The chain combines TRBV5-1 with TRBJ2-2; a possible D gene is TRBD1 (6 bases). This CDR3 spans 15 amino acids. CDR1 SGHRS and CDR2 YFSETQ come from the germline V gene. Deletions cut 0 bases from V and 4 bases from J, with 10 bases between. The CDR3 loop is CASSLARGGTGELFF. The CDR3 DNA reads TGCGCCAGCAGCTTGGCCAGGGGCGGCACCGGGGAGCTGTTTTTT.

The gene calls are TRBV5-8 and TRBJ2-3, with 9 positions matching TRBD2. V lost 1 base and J lost 6; bases outside the gene matches: 9. CDR1 and CDR2 (germline): SGHTS, YDEGEE. The CDR3 contains 16 residues. The CDR3 loop reads CASSLSLAGIHDTQYF. The DNA for the CDR3 is TGTGCCAGCAGCTTGTCCCTAGCGGGGATCCACGATACGCAGTATTTT.

J is TRBJ2-2 and V is TRBV10-3; 11 positions agree with TRBD1. The CDR3 is 16 amino acids. CDR1 ENHRY and CDR2 SYGVKD come from the germline V gene. Trimming at V came to 10 bases and at J to 0 bases, leaving 7 bases not matched to a gene. The CDR3 protein is CATSGTGGSNTGELFF. The CDR3 DNA follows: TGTGCCACTTCCGGGACAGGGGGATCGAACACCGGGGAGCTGTTTTTT.

This clone came up once. V and J are TRBV7-2 and TRBJ1-3; D is undetermined. Trimming left V 2 bases short and J 8 bases short, with 16 bases between. Germline values: CDR1 SGHTA, CDR2 FQGNSA. The CDR3 is 15 residues long. The CDR3, as DNA: TGTGCCAGCAGCTTAAATCCGGGGTCAGGATACACCATATATTTT. This gives the protein CASSLNPGSGYTIYF.